This TCR beta chain is from a study of shared clonotypes between healthy human individuals. Healthy adults negative for HIV, lacking recent acute infections or vaccinations, served as donors. V was cut by 3 bases and J by 15 bases, with 16 bases left in between. The CDR3 length is 12 residues. Germline V gives CDR1 SGHNT, CDR2 YYREEE (reference sequence). It was at deep level that the assay was run. Over several immunoSEQ plates, each subset's genomic DNA was distributed in even portions. Only in-frame clones appear in the TCRdb table, and some are missing; sequencing was by immunoSEQ multiplex PCR. Among about 2.3 million clones listed, 85% to 95% were seen once. As concerns this clone: Its matching antigen is unknown.

Overall study findings and caveats: Naive CD4 clonotypes overlapped across a handful of donors at about 5.2%.

The J gene is TRBJ2-1, the V gene TRBV5-4; no reliable D call. Sequencing was done on a sample of naive CD4+ T cells from PBMCs. Subset described: CD45RA+ positively selected. The sequence was collected from a man younger than 30 in good health. Some clones in this sample may be carry-over from other donors' samples. The CDR3 DNA is TGTGCCAGCAGCTCGCTGGTAAGCCCTCGGTTCTTC. This encodes CASSSLVSPRFF.